The rows below give T cell receptor beta chains drawn from one sample of a study of T cells in Graves' hyperthyroidism and ophthalmopathy. TCRdb processed the multiplex PCR reads anew with MiXCR; each CDR3 protein has one entry. The profile shows about 210,000 distinct CDR3 sequences, approximately 17% of them singletons. Source material: blood. The origin of the receptors is a man aged 50 or older with Graves' hyperthyroidism. Each CDR3 is given with its conserved first and last residue. The D gene is left open where the match is weak. Expanded clones are given a class, and other clones once, few, many or no size at all.

cdr3_nt	cdr3_aa	j_call	clone_size	v_call	d_call
TGCAGCGTCGATACTAGCGGCGATGGGTATACGCAGTATTTT	CSVDTSGDGYTQYF	TRBJ2-3	many	TRBV29-1	TRBD2
TGTGCCAGCAGCCGACTAGCGGGACGCGATACGCAGTATTTT	CASSRLAGRDTQYF	TRBJ2-3	many	TRBV11-3	TRBD2
TGTGCCAGCAGCTCTCCGGGACTAGCGGGATTCCAAGAGACCCAGTACTTC	CASSSPGLAGFQETQYF	TRBJ2-5	many	TRBV7-9	TRBD2
TGTGCCACCAGCAGAGGGACGGGGGCGATTGCTTTCTTT	CATSRGTGAIAFF	TRBJ1-1	NA	TRBV15	NA
TGTGCCAGTAGTATGGGACAGGCCGGAACCTACGAGCAGTACTTC	CASSMGQAGTYEQYF	TRBJ2-7	NA	TRBV19	TRBD1
TGTGCCAGCAGCTTGATCACAGGGTTCAACACCGGGGAGCTGTTTTTT	CASSLITGFNTGELFF	TRBJ2-2	NA	TRBV5-4	NA
TGCGCCAGCAGCTTGGGACTAGCGGGAGCATCAGATACGCAGTATTTT	CASSLGLAGASDTQYF	TRBJ2-3	many	TRBV5-1	TRBD2
TGCAGCGTTGAAGATCTGGGAGGGAGCGATGAGCAGTTCTTC	CSVEDLGGSDEQFF	TRBJ2-1	few	TRBV29-1	TRBD2
TGTGCCAGCAGCGGGACTAGCGGGAGCGGCAATGAGCAGTTCTTC	CASSGTSGSGNEQFF	TRBJ2-1	NA	TRBV6-1	TRBD2
TGTGCCAGCAGCTTAGAGCCCTACAATGAGCAGTTCTTC	CASSLEPYNEQFF	TRBJ2-1	many	TRBV7-2	NA
TGTGCCAGCAGCTTAGTCGCGGGCGATCTCACAGATACGCAGTATTTT	CASSLVAGDLTDTQYF	TRBJ2-3	many	TRBV7-2	NA
TGTGCCATAGGGGGGCAGCTCGACACTGAAGCTTTCTTT	CAIGGQLDTEAFF	TRBJ1-1	few	TRBV15	NA
TGCAGTGCTAGGGGGGACACTAACACTGAAGCTTTCTTT	CSARGDTNTEAFF	TRBJ1-1	many	TRBV20-1	NA
TGTGCCAGCACCCAAGGGCTAGATCGGTCCTACGAGCAGTACTTC	CASTQGLDRSYEQYF	TRBJ2-7	few	TRBV2	NA
TGTGCCTGGAGTAAGGGTGTCGGGTGGGGGTTTGCCGGGGAGCTGTTTTTT	CAWSKGVGWGFAGELFF	TRBJ2-2	many	TRBV30	NA
TGTGCCAGTAGTATACGCGGGGCCAGGGGATGGACCGGAGAGACCCAGTACTTC	CASSIRGARGWTGETQYF	TRBJ2-5	many	TRBV19	NA
TGTGCCAGTCACCTAGAGTTAGGCTATGAGCAGTTCTTC	CASHLELGYEQFF	TRBJ2-1	many	TRBV6-1	NA
TGCAGTGCTATCAACATTTTAAGTAACGAGCAGTACTTC	CSAINILSNEQYF	TRBJ2-7	NA	TRBV20-1	NA
TGCGCCAGCGGGCTCGGCGGTGAGCAGTTCTTC	CASGLGGEQFF	TRBJ2-1	NA	TRBV5-1	NA
TGCAGTGCTAGAGATATAAAGGGGACTGAGCAGTTCTTC	CSARDIKGTEQFF	TRBJ2-1	NA	TRBV20-1	NA
TGTGCCAGCAGCTCTCGGGACAGGGCTTTCTCTGGGGCCAACTATGGCTACACCTTC	CASSSRDRAFSGANYGYTF	TRBJ1-2	NA	TRBV11-2	TRBD1
TGCAGTGCAAGACCCGGGACTAGCGGTACCAATGAGCAGTTCTTC	CSARPGTSGTNEQFF	TRBJ2-1	few	TRBV20-1	TRBD2
TGCGCCAGCAGTTTGGGGTGGCGCCTTCCTCGGGGCACTGAAGCTTTCTTT	CASSLGWRLPRGTEAFF	TRBJ1-1	many	TRBV5-1	NA
TGTGCCAGCAGCTCGGGACAGGGGACCACTGAAGCTTTCTTT	CASSSGQGTTEAFF	TRBJ1-1	many	TRBV11-2	TRBD1
TGTGCCAGCAGCGAGGACTTTCTCGAGGTGGGGCAGTACTTC	CASSEDFLEVGQYF	TRBJ2-7	many	TRBV7-2	NA